The T cell receptor (beta chain) described here comes from a study of identical twins. The study's findings and limits: Cross-sectional statistics underpinned the conclusions; the same donors were not followed. A lower insertion count was a feature of abundant cord blood beta clonotypes, with no such feature in memory repertoires.

Worth noting for this clonotype: Its matching antigen is unknown.

Healthy Caucasians, and only they, were the donors. Germline values: CDR1 KGHDR, CDR2 SFDVKD. With 3 bases removed from V and 4 bases from J, the gap between germline ends came to 11 bases. The CDR3 spans 14 residues. A universal primer site came from template switching; cDNA carried unique molecular identifiers. MiXCR, applied by TCRdb to the 5' RACE reads, yields one record per CDR3 protein. The sample has 1,800,000 or so distinct CDR3 sequences, around 33% seen once. The sequence was collected from a newborn girl in good health. The chain is built from TRBV24-1 and TRBJ1-2; D uncertain. The sequenced sample was cord blood. CDR3 sequence (DNA): TGTGCCACCAGTGATGGCGGGGAACGCTATGGCTACACCTTC. This encodes CATSDGGERYGYTF.